A single T cell receptor beta chain is shown here with its context. The V end lost 4 bases, the J end lost 0 bases, and 11 bases lay between the germline ends. Looked up from germline, CDR1 is MGHRA and CDR2 is YSYEKL. The CDR3 length is 15 residues. Participant ages covered 18 to 89 years across 24 US areas. The data derive from a study of blood T cell repertoires in COVID-19. In the study's own analysis: Amplification from reference gene primers served as the basis for estimated nucleated cell counts. Clones were read by immunoSEQ multiplex PCR, and TCRdb kept only the in-frame ones, dropping some. Clone size and V and J calls were adopted from that table, with D and trimming inferred from the DNA. Among about 210,000 clones, approximately 88% were seen once, and the ten largest hold 2.5%.

This TCR came from a woman in her 40s with acute COVID-19. This chain connects TRBV4-1 to TRBJ2-3; a weak D match, TRBD2 (6 bases). Sequences were obtained from PBMCs or T cells enriched from blood (not recorded which). CDR3 sequence reads: CASSRGAGSTDTQYF. The CDR3 nucleotides read TGCGCCAGCAGCCGGGGAGCGGGCAGCACAGATACGCAGTATTTT.